These 32 T cell receptor beta chains were sequenced from one sample in a study of T cell repertoires in cytomegalovirus infection. TCRdb re-called the reads through MiXCR, storing one row per CDR3 protein. Among around 740,000 distinct CDR3 sequences, about a third were seen once, and the ten largest hold 2.8%. Sequencing was performed on PBMCs. All receptors come from a human donor in good health (CMV status not recorded). Some clones in this sample may be carry-over from other donors' samples.

The chain uses TRBV5-1 and TRBJ1-5; D gene unclear. This CDR3 region has 13 residues. Germline V gives CDR1 SGHRS, CDR2 YFSETQ. Trimming cost V 4 bases and J 6 bases, with 11 bases left between them. The CDR3 region is CASSEGMAQPQHF. CDR3 sequence (DNA): TGCGCCAGCAGCGAGGGAATGGCTCAGCCCCAGCATTTT.

This clonotype was recorded a few times. J is TRBJ2-5 and V is TRBV6-6; 7 bases align to TRBD2. From germline, CDR1 is MNHNY and CDR2 SVGAGI (reference sequence). Germline trimming cut 3 bases from V and 5 bases from J; bases unmatched to any gene: 15. CDR3 length: 17 amino acids. The CDR3 DNA sequence: TGTGCCAGCAGTTATGAAATGCGCGGGCTAGCGGATGAGACCCAGTACTTC. Translated: CASSYEMRGLADETQYF.

This clonotype appeared a few times. The chain employs TRBV28 and TRBJ2-5; maybe TRBD2 (6 bases). V was shortened by 3 bases and J by 6 bases, with 14 bases between the two germline ends. Germline CDR1 MDHEN, CDR2 SYDVKM. The CDR3 covers 14 residues. CDR3 coding DNA: TGTGCCAGCAGTTTGGTCGGAGGGTTACAGACCCAGTACTTC. Amino acids: CASSLVGGLQTQYF.

This clonotype occurred a few times. The chain joins TRBV10-3 to TRBJ2-5; weak D call: TRBD2 (5 bases). Germline V gene sequence: CDR1 ENHRY, CDR2 SYGVKD. This CDR3 comprises 14 residues. V was trimmed by 3 bases and J by 5 bases, leaving 13 bases between them. The chain's CDR3 is CAISEKRGWETQYF. DNA for the CDR3: TGTGCCATCAGTGAAAAACGGGGTTGGGAGACCCAGTACTTC.

This clonotype was picked up a small number of times. V and J are TRBV7-2 and TRBJ2-7; 8 bases are a match to TRBD1. This CDR3 has 17 amino acids. The germline CDR1 and CDR2 sequences are SGHTA and FQGNSA. V was pared by 3 bases and J by 3 bases, with 13 bases of the junction left unmatched. The CDR3 DNA is TGTGCCAGCAGCTTGCGGGCGATCCGGGACAGGAACTACGAGCAGTACTTC. Its protein is CASSLRAIRDRNYEQYF.

The chain carries TRBV12-3 or TRBV12-4 and TRBJ2-5; D perhaps matches TRBD1 (6 bases). The CDR3 has 15 residues. V lost 5 bases and J 1 base, leaving 14 bases between the germline ends. CDR3: CASSPPRDTQETQYF. DNA of the CDR3: TGTGCCAGCAGTCCCCCCCGGGACACCCAAGAGACCCAGTACTTC.

V usage is TRBV12-3 or TRBV12-4 and J usage is TRBJ2-1; TRBD1 aligns across 9 bases. The CDR3 loop spans 15 amino acids. With V trimmed by 5 bases and J by 6 bases, 8 bases remained unmatched. The CDR3 sequence: CASSPRGQGSNEQFF. The CDR3 nucleotides read TGTGCCAGCAGTCCACGGGGACAGGGATCCAATGAGCAGTTCTTC.

DNA of the CDR3: TGTGCCAGCAGCGGTGGAGGGGCACCACCGCGAGAGGAGCAGTACTTC. This sequence encodes CASSGGGAPPREEQYF. The rearrangement uses TRBV7-3 and TRBJ2-7; TRBD2 is a possible D gene (6 bases). CDR1 SGHTA and CDR2 FQGTGA come from the germline V gene. Trimming pared 5 bases from V and 7 bases from J, leaving 24 bases between. The CDR3 loop spans 16 amino acids.

In this sample, this clonotype turned up many times. The chain couples TRBV7-2 to TRBJ2-2; 7 nucleotides agree with TRBD1. The CDR3 consists of 15 residues. V gave up 5 bases and J gave up 2 bases; unmatched junction bases: 5. Germline V CDR1 and CDR2: SGHTA, FQGNSA. Written as DNA, the CDR3 is TGTGCCAGCAGCCTAACAGGGGACAACACCGGGGAGCTGTTTTTT. It yields the protein CASSLTGDNTGELFF. The complete variable domain, with remaining parts taken from reference TRBV7-2 and TRBJ2-2, reads GAGVSQSPSNKVTEKGKDVELRCDPISGHTALYWYRQSLGQGLEFLIYFQGNSAPDKSGLPSDRFSAERTGGSVSTLTIQRTQQEDSAVYLCASSLTGDNTGELFFGEGSRLTVL.

The chain is built from TRBV7-4 and TRBJ2-1; D possibly uses TRBD1 or TRBD2 (5 bases each). This CDR3 contains 15 residues. V lost 5 bases to trimming and J lost 0 bases, with 11 bases between them. Germline CDR1 reads SGHVT; CDR2 reads SQSDAQ. The CDR3 nucleotides are TGTGCCAGCAGCGTTAGCGACAGCTCCTACAATGAGCAGTTCTTC. Protein product: CASSVSDSSYNEQFF. The whole variable domain, filled in from reference TRBV7-4 and TRBJ2-1, reads GAGVSQSPRYKVAKRGRDVALRCDSISGHVTLYWYRQTLGQGSEVLTYSQSDAQRDKSGRPSGRFSAERPERSVSTLKIQRTEQGDSAVYLCASSVSDSSYNEQFFGPGTRLTVL.

This clonotype was recorded a few times. One end of the junction is discordant with germline, which a read error may explain. J is TRBJ1-1 and V is TRBV10-2, with no clear D. The CDR3 is made up of 13 amino acids. Germline values: CDR1 WSHSY, CDR2 SAAADI. The CDR3 DNA reads TGTGCCAGCAGTCCCCAACTGAACACTGAAGCTTTCTTT. Translated: CASSPQLNTEAFF.

Many counts were recorded for this clonotype. The chain joins TRBV7-2 to TRBJ2-5; D gene ambiguous. The CDR3 sequence is 13 residues long. V was cut by 0 bases and J by 3 bases, with 5 bases left in between. CDR1 and CDR2 from the germline V gene are SGHTA and FQGNSA. The CDR3 here is CASSLAREETQYF. Written as DNA, the CDR3 is TGTGCCAGCAGCTTAGCTAGGGAAGAGACCCAGTACTTC.

This chain links TRBV7-9 with TRBJ2-5; a possible D gene is TRBD2 (6 bases). V lost 7 bases to trimming and J lost 4 bases, with 13 bases between them. The CDR3 spans 13 residues. In germline, CDR1 is SEHNR, CDR2 FQNEAQ (reference sequence). CDR3 DNA sequence: TGTGCCAGCACCGTTCTAGCGACAGAGACCCAGTACTTC. Residues: CASTVLATETQYF.

A few counts support this clonotype. The rearrangement uses TRBV2 and TRBJ1-5; D might be TRBD1 (6 bases). The CDR3 sequence is 14 residues long. CDR1 SNHLY and CDR2 FYNNEI come from the germline V gene. The V end lost 5 bases, the J end lost 7 bases, and 15 bases lay between the germline ends. In DNA, the CDR3 is TGTGCCAGCAGTACCACAGGGTCCGGGCAGCCCCAGCATTTT. Amino acids: CASSTTGSGQPQHF.

The chain is built from TRBV19 and TRBJ2-3, with TRBD2 identical over 11 bases. CDR1 is LNHDA and CDR2 is SQIVND in the germline V gene (reference sequence). The CDR3 extends over 17 amino acids. V lost 5 bases and J lost 1; bases outside the gene matches: 8. CDR3 loop: CASSRTSGQSRTDTQYF. The DNA of the CDR3 is TGTGCCAGTAGTCGGACTAGCGGGCAGTCTCGCACAGATACGCAGTATTTT. Variable domain in full (rest from reference TRBV19 and TRBJ2-3): DGGITQSPKYLFRKEGQNVTLSCEQNLNHDAMYWYRQDPGQGLRLIYYSQIVNDFQKGDIAEGYSVSREKKESFPLTVTSAQKNPTAFYLCASSRTSGQSRTDTQYFGPGTRLTVL.

The V gene is TRBV7-6, the J gene TRBJ2-7; the D gene is possibly TRBD1 (5 bases). The V gene lost 0 bases and the J gene lost 5 bases, with 14 bases spanning the gap. Germline values: CDR1 SGHVS, CDR2 FNYEAQ. The CDR3 totals 15 residues. The CDR3 DNA follows: TGTGCCAGCAGCTTAGCGTCAGGGTCGTTAGACGAGCAGTACTTC. Translating it yields CASSLASGSLDEQYF.

J is TRBJ2-7 and V is TRBV7-6; 7 nucleotides agree with TRBD2. The V gene's germline CDR1 is SGHVS and CDR2 FNYEAQ. The CDR3 contains 14 residues. The V segment lost 5 bases and the J segment 5 bases; nucleotides outside the gene matches: 9. CDR3 DNA sequence: TGTGCCAGCAGCCTGAGGACTAGAGAAGACGAGCAGTACTTC. Translated, it gives CASSLRTREDEQYF.

This clonotype was counted a few times. The chain combines TRBV7-9 with TRBJ2-5; 10 bases agree with TRBD1. Trimming at V came to 5 bases and at J to 1 base, leaving 7 bases not matched to a gene. The V gene's germline CDR1 is SEHNR and CDR2 FQNEAQ (reference sequence). CDR3 length: 16 residues. This CDR3 is CASSERDRGTQETQYF. In DNA, the CDR3 is TGTGCCAGCAGCGAACGGGACAGGGGAACCCAAGAGACCCAGTACTTC.

This clonotype was seen a handful of times. V is TRBV6-5 and J is TRBJ1-2, with D possibly TRBD1 on 6 matching bases. This CDR3 is built from 14 residues. V shed 6 bases and J shed 5 bases, with 16 bases lying between them. Germline lookup yields CDR1 MNHEY and CDR2 SVGAGI. The CDR3 loop is CASSWGASLYGYTF. The CDR3 nucleotides read TGTGCCAGCAGCTGGGGGGCATCTTTGTATGGCTACACCTTC.

The chain couples TRBV5-1 to TRBJ2-2; 10 nucleotides match TRBD2. Germline assignment: CDR1 SGHRS and CDR2 YFSETQ. This CDR3 has 18 amino acids. The V and J ends lost 2 bases and 4 bases, in that order; junction bases with no gene match: 11. The CDR3 region has the DNA TGCGCCAGCAGCTTCGGGCTTCTAGCGGGGGTTATCACCGGGGAGCTGTTTTTT. This translates into CASSFGLLAGVITGELFF. Looking up the rest from reference TRBV5-1 and TRBJ2-2 gives the full variable domain: KAGVTQTPRYLIKTRGQQVTLSCSPISGHRSVSWYQQTPGQGLQFLFEYFSETQRNKGNFPGRFSGRQFSNSRSEMNVSTLELGDSALYLCASSFGLLAGVITGELFFGEGSRLTVL.

In its sample, this clonotype was seen a few times. The chain has TRBV24-1 and TRBJ2-2, with D unresolved. Germline CDR1 reads KGHDR; CDR2 reads SFDVKD. Trimming cost V 4 bases and J 1 base, with 12 bases left between them. There are 16 residues in the CDR3. The chain's CDR3 is CATSESSAENTGELFF. In DNA, the CDR3 is TGTGCCACCAGTGAGAGTTCTGCGGAGAACACCGGGGAGCTGTTTTTT.

Concerning this clonotype: Sequence at one end of the junction differs from germline and may be a read error. The chain links TRBV7-6 to TRBJ1-5, with D perhaps matching TRBD1 (5 bases). The CDR3 length is 14 residues. Per the germline V gene, CDR1 is SGHVS and CDR2 is FNYEAQ. The CDR3 spells CASSLQGSNQPQPF. For the CDR3, the DNA is TGTGCCAGCAGCCTGCAGGGTAGCAATCAGCCCCAGCCTTTT.

The V and J genes are TRBV7-8 and TRBJ2-1, with TRBD2 identical over 15 bases. The CDR3 sequence is 18 residues long. Germline trimming cut 5 bases from V and 4 bases from J; bases unmatched to any gene: 9. Germline V gene sequence: CDR1 SGHVS, CDR2 FQNEAQ. The CDR3 spells CASSPNGLAGGGYNEQFF. The CDR3 DNA reads TGTGCCAGCAGCCCTAATGGACTAGCGGGGGGGGGGTACAATGAGCAGTTCTTC.

This clonotype was detected a few times. The chain is built from TRBV29-1 and TRBJ2-7; TRBD2 is a possible D gene (6 bases). The CDR3 extends over 12 amino acids. Germline V CDR1 and CDR2: SQVTM, ANQGSEA. Between the trimmed V and J ends, which lost 0 bases and 6 bases, there was a span of 9 bases. The CDR3 sequence: CSVEEEGGEQYF. The CDR3 coding sequence is TGCAGCGTTGAAGAGGAGGGTGGCGAGCAGTACTTC.

The rearrangement uses TRBV27 and TRBJ1-2; D is unclear. The CDR3 is 14 residues long. The germline CDR1 and CDR2 sequences are MNHEY and SMNVEV (reference sequence). V gave up 4 bases and J gave up 0 bases, with 9 bases separating them. Written as DNA, the CDR3 is TGTGCCAGCAGTTGGGGTTCAGCTAACTATGGCTACACCTTC. Translating it yields CASSWGSANYGYTF.

The chain recombines TRBV27 with TRBJ2-7; perhaps D is TRBD1 or TRBD2 (5 bases each). This CDR3 is 11 amino acids long. Germline CDR1 reads MNHEY; CDR2 reads SMNVEV (reference sequence). The V and J ends lost 8 bases and 5 bases respectively, with 10 bases between them. The CDR3 DNA follows: TGTGCCAGCGGGGGAGCGCACGAGCAGTACTTC. This translates into CASGGAHEQYF.

This clonotype was observed a single time. This chain uses TRBV12-3 or TRBV12-4 with TRBJ1-4, with 7 bases matching TRBD1. The length of the CDR3 is 15 residues. The ends lost 1 base at V and 7 bases at J; junction bases unmatched: 6. The CDR3 here is CASSLGRGLGEKLFF. The CDR3, as DNA: TGTGCCAGCAGTTTAGGGAGGGGGCTGGGTGAAAAACTGTTTTTT.

The chain recombines TRBV28 with TRBJ2-2; 8 nucleotides line up with TRBD1. Trimming removed 3 bases from V and 3 bases from J; junction bases left unmatched: 3. This CDR3 has 15 amino acids. Germline CDR1 reads MDHEN; CDR2 reads SYDVKM. In DNA form, the CDR3 reads TGTGCCAGCAGTTTCCGCAGGGGGCACACCGGGGAGCTGTTTTTT. It yields the protein CASSFRRGHTGELFF.

The chain employs TRBV28 and TRBJ1-5; D uncertain. This CDR3 region has 13 residues. Trimming pared 6 bases from V and 7 bases from J, leaving 13 bases between. Per germline, CDR1 MDHEN and CDR2 SYDVKM. CDR3 protein: CASSLTVRQPQHF. CDR3 nucleotides: TGTGCCAGCAGCCTGACGGTTCGGCAGCCCCAGCATTTT. The full variable domain, rest sourced from reference TRBV28 and TRBJ1-5, is DVKVTQSSRYLVKRTGEKVFLECVQDMDHENMFWYRQDPGLGLRLIYFSYDVKMKEKGDIPEGYSVSREKKERFSLILESASTNQTSMYLCASSLTVRQPQHFGDGTRLSIL.

This clonotype appeared many times. The chain uses TRBV7-9 and TRBJ1-5; the match to TRBD1 covers 8 bases. With V trimmed by 5 bases and J by 5 bases, 5 bases remained unmatched. Germline V gene sequence: CDR1 SEHNR, CDR2 FQNEAQ (reference sequence). The CDR3 runs 14 residues. The CDR3 nucleotides read TGTGCCAGCAGCCTAGGACAGGGATATCAGCCCCAGCATTTT. Translated, it gives CASSLGQGYQPQHF.

The CDR3 DNA reads as TGCAGCGTTGATGGGACAGGTCTTGGGTTTGAAGCTTTCTTT. Protein: CSVDGTGLGFEAFF. V is TRBV29-1 and J is TRBJ1-1, with 8 bases that match TRBD1. V trimming: 3 bases; J trimming: 7 bases; junction bases outside the gene matches: 10. Germline CDR1 SQVTM, CDR2 ANQGSEA. This CDR3 region has 14 residues.

This clonotype was seen a handful of times. The chain combines TRBV28 with TRBJ1-2, with D hard to call. Germline assignment: CDR1 MDHEN and CDR2 SYDVKM. V gave up 6 bases and J gave up 5 bases, with 19 bases separating them. The CDR3 extends over 15 amino acids. CDR3 in amino acids: CASSPTSSVVYGYTF. Here the CDR3 DNA reads TGTGCCAGCAGCCCGACATCCTCAGTAGTTTATGGCTACACCTTC.